Included here is one TCR beta chain sequence, with context. Its antigen remains unknown. This sample is drawn from a study of T cell responses to AZD1222 COVID-19 vaccine. There are 14 residues in the CDR3. Trimming cost V 1 base and J 9 bases, with 13 bases left between them. In germline, CDR1 is SGHTA, CDR2 FQGNSA. Study-wide findings and caveats: Vaccine-associated CD4 TCRs ranged over spike, dominating at 160-218 and 743-854. Two AZD1222 doses significantly raised spike-specific TCR breadth and depth over controls.

Some clones are missing from TCRdb's copy, which holds only in-frame ones; the method was immunoSEQ multiplex PCR. The table records 78,000 or so clones, around 80% of them present only once. The sample was peripheral blood, taken 28 days after the second AZD1222 dose. This chain connects TRBV7-2 to TRBJ2-1; D gene uncertain. This TCR was sampled from an adult who received the AZD1222 COVID-19 vaccine. CDR3 sequence: CASSLDSMATEQFF. Written as DNA, the CDR3 is TGTGCCAGCAGCTTAGATTCGATGGCGACTGAGCAGTTCTTC.